This T cell receptor beta chain was captured in a study of blood T cell repertoires in COVID-19. Study-level information: Nucleic acid was either cDNA or gDNA, and it came from T cells, B-cell-depleted T cells, or PBMCs.

Clones were read by immunoSEQ multiplex PCR, and TCRdb kept only the in-frame ones, dropping some. The sample has 150,000 to 200,000 clones; 88% are singletons. The V gene's germline CDR1 is SGHTA and CDR2 FQGNSA. The CDR3 extends over 14 amino acids. The V segment lost 5 bases and the J segment 11 bases; nucleotides outside the gene matches: 10. The material sequenced was peripheral blood. J is TRBJ2-3 and V is TRBV7-2; 10 bases fit TRBD2. The sequence came from a human donor in a cohort sampled during active COVID-19. This chain's CDR3 is CASSPPSGGAVQYF. The DNA for the CDR3 is TGTGCCAGCAGCCCACCAAGCGGGGGGGCCGTGCAGTATTTT.